This T cell receptor (beta chain) was identified during a study of T cell repertoires in cytomegalovirus infection. The overall study: Peptides in the study included HLA-C-restricted and HLA-B-restricted CMV epitopes. Both a matching HLA type and CMV infection were indicated by public TCR beta signatures. Findings and caveats of the study: Using cumulative public TCR beta family frequency, the authors identified those who carried CMV together with the relevant HLA. Ex vivo, HLA-C-restricted CMV-specific TCR beta clonotypes prevailed over the rest of the response.

The CDR3 is made up of 14 amino acids. Per the germline V gene, CDR1 is MDHEN and CDR2 is SYDVKM. V was trimmed by 3 bases and J by 7 bases, leaving 12 bases between them. For this clonotype: Antigen specificity is unknown.

One entry per CDR3 protein, called by TCRdb with MiXCR from the reads. The sample consists of about 830,000 distinct CDR3 sequences, over 25% of them appearing once. This sequence originates from a human donor in good health (CMV status not recorded). Some clones in this sample may be carry-over from other donors' samples. This chain links TRBV28 with TRBJ2-2; weak D call: TRBD2 (6 bases). The input for sequencing was cultured CD8+ T cells from PBMCs, taken from culture after CMV antigen stimulation. DNA for the CDR3: TGTGCCAGCAGTTTGGAGGAGGGCGACGGGGAGCTGTTTTTT. Its protein product is CASSLEEGDGELFF.